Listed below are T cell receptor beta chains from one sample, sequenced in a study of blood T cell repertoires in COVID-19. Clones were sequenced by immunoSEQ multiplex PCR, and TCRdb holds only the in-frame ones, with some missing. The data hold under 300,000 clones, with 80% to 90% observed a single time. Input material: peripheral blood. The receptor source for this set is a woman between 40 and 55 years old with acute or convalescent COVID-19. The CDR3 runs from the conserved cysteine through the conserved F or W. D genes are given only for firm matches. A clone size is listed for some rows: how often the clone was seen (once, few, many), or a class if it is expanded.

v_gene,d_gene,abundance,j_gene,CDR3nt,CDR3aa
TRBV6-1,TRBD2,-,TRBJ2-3,TGTGCCAGCAGTGAACAGCGGGGGGCCACAGATACGCAGTATTTT,CASSEQRGATDTQYF
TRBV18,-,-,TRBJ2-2,TGTGCCAGCTCACCCCGACTGGCGAACACCGGGGAGCTGTTTTTT,CASSPRLANTGELFF
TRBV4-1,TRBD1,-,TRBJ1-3,TGCGCCAGCAGGGAATCAGGGGGATCTGGAAACACCATATATTTT,CASRESGGSGNTIYF
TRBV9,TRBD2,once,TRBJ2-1,TGTGCCAGCAGCCCCCTGGGACTAGACTACAATGAGCAGTTCTTC,CASSPLGLDYNEQFF
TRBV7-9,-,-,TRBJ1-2,TGTGCCAGCAGCCCATGGGAGGACTATGGCTACACCTTC,CASSPWEDYGYTF
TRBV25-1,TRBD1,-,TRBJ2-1,TGTGCCAGCAGTGAATTGGCAGGGGGCTCCTACAATGAGCAGTTCTTC,CASSELAGGSYNEQFF
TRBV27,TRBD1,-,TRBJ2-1,TGTGCCAGCAGTTTAGGACAGGACCGTTACTACAATGAGCAGTTCTTC,CASSLGQDRYYNEQFF
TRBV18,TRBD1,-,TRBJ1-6,TGTGCCAGCTCACCGATTGAGGGACAGGGGGGTGATAATGACGGATCACCCCTCCACTTT,CASSPIEGQGGDNDGSPLHF
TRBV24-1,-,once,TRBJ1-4,TGTGCCACCAGTGGAGAGGGTAATGAAAAACTGTTTTTT,CATSGEGNEKLFF
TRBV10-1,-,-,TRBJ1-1,TGCGCCAGCAGTTCCGAAGTAGGGGACAATGAAGCTTTCTTT,CASSSEVGDNEAFF
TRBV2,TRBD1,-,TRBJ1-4,TGTGCCAGCAGAGAGACAGGGACGGCTAATGAAAAACTGTTTTTT,CASRETGTANEKLFF
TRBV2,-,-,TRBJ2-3,TGTGCCAGCAGTGATCTGGCCCCAGATACGCAGTATTTT,CASSDLAPDTQYF
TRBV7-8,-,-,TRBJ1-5,TGTGCCAGCAGGCCTCAGGGGTACAATCAGCCCCAGCATTTT,CASRPQGYNQPQHF
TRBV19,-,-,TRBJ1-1,TGTGCCAGTAGTATTGTCCGCTTGGGCGCTGAAGCTTTCTTT,CASSIVRLGAEAFF
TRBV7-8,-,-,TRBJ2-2,TGTGCCAGCAGCCCCGAGTATGACGGGGATTTCACCGGGGAGCTGTTTTTT,CASSPEYDGDFTGELFF
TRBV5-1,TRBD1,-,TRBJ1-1,TGCGCCAGCAGCTTGAACAGGGGGGGTTACACTGAAGCTTTCTTT,CASSLNRGGYTEAFF
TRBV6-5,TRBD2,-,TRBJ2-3,TGTGCCAGCAAGTTGGTAGCGGGGGGGTTGGGGACGCAGTATTTT,CASKLVAGGLGTQYF
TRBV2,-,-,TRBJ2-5,TGTGCCAGCAGTGCGTGGGGGGAAGAGACCCAGTACTTC,CASSAWGEETQYF
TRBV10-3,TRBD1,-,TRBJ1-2,TGTGCCATCAGTGACCCAAACAGGGGGCAGGGTGTCTATGGCTACACCTTC,CAISDPNRGQGVYGYTF
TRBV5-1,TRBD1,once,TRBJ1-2,TGCGCCAGCAGCTTGGCTGCAGGGGGTAACTATGGCTACACCTTC,CASSLAAGGNYGYTF
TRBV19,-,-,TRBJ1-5,TGTGCCAGTAGTATTCCCCGGCGGGGGCCGGGAGGCAATCAGCCCCAGCATTTT,CASSIPRRGPGGNQPQHF
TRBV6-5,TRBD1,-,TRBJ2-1,TGTGCCAGCAGAGGACAGGGCGGCTACAATGAGCAGTTCTTC,CASRGQGGYNEQFF
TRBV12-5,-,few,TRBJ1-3,TGTGCTAGTGTCGGCTCTGGAAACACCATATATTTT,CASVGSGNTIYF